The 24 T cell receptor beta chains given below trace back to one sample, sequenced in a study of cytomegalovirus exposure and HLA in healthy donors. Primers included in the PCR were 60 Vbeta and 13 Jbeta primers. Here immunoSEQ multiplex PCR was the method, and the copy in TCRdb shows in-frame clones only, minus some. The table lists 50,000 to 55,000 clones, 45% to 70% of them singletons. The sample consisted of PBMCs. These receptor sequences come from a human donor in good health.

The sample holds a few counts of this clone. The CDR3 loop is CASSLGDRIYEQYF. The CDR3 DNA reads as TGTGCCAGCAGCTTAGGGGACAGAATATACGAGCAGTACTTC. The rearrangement links TRBV7-8 to TRBJ2-7, with 7 bases matching TRBD1. V gave up 1 base and J gave up 4 bases; unmatched junction bases: 4. The CDR3 spans 14 residues. The germline CDR1 and CDR2 sequences are SGHVS and FQNEAQ.

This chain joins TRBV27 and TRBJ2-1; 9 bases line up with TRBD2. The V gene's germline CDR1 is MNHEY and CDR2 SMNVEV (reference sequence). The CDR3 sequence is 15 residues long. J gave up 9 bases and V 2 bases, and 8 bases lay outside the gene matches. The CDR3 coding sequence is TGTGCCAGCAGTTTAATGGTAGCGGGGGCAGGTGAGCAGTTCTTC. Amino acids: CASSLMVAGAGEQFF.

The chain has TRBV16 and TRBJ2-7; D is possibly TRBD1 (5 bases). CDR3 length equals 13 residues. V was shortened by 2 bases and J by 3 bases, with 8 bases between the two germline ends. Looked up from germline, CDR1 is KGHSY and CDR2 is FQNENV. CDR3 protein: CASSQNRGYEQYF. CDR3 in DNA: TGTGCCAGCAGCCAAAATAGGGGCTACGAGCAGTACTTC.

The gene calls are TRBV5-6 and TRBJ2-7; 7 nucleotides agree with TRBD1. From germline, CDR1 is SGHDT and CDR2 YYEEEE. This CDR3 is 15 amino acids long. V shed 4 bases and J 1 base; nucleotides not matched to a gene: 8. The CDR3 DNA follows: TGTGCCAGCAGCCAGACAGGGACCCTTTCCTACGAGCAGTACTTC. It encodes CASSQTGTLSYEQYF.

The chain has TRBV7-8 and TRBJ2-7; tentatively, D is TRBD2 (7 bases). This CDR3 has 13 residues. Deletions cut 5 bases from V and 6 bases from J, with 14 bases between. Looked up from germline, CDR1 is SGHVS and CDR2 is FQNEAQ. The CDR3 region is CASSPGGPGEQYF. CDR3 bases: TGTGCCAGCAGCCCGGGGGGCCCTGGCGAGCAGTACTTC.

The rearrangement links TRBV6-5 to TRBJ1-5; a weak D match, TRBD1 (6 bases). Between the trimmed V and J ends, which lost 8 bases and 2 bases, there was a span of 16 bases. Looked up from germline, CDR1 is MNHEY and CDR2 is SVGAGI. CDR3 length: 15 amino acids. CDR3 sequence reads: CASSMGGAGNQPQHF. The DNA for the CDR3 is TGTGCCAGCTCAATGGGGGGGGCCGGCAATCAGCCCCAGCATTTT.

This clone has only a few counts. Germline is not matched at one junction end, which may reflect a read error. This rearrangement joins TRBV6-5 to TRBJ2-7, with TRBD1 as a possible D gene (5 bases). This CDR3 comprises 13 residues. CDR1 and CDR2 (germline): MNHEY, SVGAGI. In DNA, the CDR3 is TGTGCCAGCAGTTACGACCCATTGGCAGGGATGTTCTTC. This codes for CASSYDPLAGMFF.

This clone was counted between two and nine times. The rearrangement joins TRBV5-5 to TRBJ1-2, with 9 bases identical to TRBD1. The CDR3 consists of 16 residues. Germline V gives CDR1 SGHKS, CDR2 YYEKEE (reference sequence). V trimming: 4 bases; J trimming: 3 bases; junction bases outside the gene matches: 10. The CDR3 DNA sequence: TGTGCCAGCAGCCGGCTAACAGGGGGCTACGACTATGGCTACACCTTC. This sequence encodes CASSRLTGGYDYGYTF.

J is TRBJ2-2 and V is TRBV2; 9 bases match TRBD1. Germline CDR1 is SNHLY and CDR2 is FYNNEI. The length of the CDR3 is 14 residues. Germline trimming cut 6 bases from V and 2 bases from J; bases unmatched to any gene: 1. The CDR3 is CASRGQGNTGELFF. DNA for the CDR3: TGTGCCAGCAGGGGACAGGGTAACACCGGGGAGCTGTTTTTT.

The CDR3 loop reads CASSWTGALQETQYF. The CDR3 nucleotides read TGTGCCAGCAGCTGGACAGGGGCCCTCCAAGAGACCCAGTACTTC. The chain employs TRBV5-6 and TRBJ2-5, with 9 bases fitting TRBD1. There are 15 residues in the CDR3. V was pared by 3 bases and J by 1 base, with 4 bases of the junction left unmatched. Germline lookup yields CDR1 SGHDT and CDR2 YYEEEE.

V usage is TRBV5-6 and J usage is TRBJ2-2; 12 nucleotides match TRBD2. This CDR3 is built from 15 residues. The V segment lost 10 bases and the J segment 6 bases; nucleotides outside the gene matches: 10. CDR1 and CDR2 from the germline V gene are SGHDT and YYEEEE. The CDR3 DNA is TGTGCCGGAACTAGCGGGGGGCCGGGGTCCGGGGAGCTGTTTTTT. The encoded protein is CAGTSGGPGSGELFF. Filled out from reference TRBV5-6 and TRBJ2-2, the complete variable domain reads DAGVTQSPTHLIKTRGQQVTLRCSPKSGHDTVSWYQQALGQGPQFIFQYYEEEERQRGNFPDRFSGHQFPNYSSELNVNALLLGDSALYLCAGTSGGPGSGELFFGEGSRLTVL.

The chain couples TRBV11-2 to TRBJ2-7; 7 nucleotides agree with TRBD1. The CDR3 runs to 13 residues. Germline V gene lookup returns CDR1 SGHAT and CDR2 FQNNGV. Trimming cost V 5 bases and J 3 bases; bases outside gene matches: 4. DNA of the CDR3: TGTGCCAGCAGCCGGACAGGAGACTACGAGCAGTACTTC. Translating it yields CASSRTGDYEQYF.

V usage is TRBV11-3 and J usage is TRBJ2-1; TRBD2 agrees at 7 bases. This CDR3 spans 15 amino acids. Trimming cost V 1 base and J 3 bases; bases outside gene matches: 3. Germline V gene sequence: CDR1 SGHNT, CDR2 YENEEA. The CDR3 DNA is TGTGCCAGCAGCTTAGCGGGAGGATTCTACAATGAGCAGTTCTTC. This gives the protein CASSLAGGFYNEQFF.

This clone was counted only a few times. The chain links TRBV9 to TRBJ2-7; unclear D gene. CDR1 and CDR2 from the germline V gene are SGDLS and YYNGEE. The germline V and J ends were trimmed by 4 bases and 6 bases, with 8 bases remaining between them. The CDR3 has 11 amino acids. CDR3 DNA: TGTGCCAGCAGCTCGGGTGCCGAGCAGTACTTC. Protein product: CASSSGAEQYF.

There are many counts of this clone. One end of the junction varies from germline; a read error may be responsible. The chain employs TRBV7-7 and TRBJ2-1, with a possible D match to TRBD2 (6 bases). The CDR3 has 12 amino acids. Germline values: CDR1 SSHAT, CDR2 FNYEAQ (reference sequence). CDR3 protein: CASSSGTQEQFF. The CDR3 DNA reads TGTGCTAGCAGCTCAGGGACTCAGGAGCAGTTCTTC.

The CDR3 DNA reads as TGTGCCAGCAGGTATTTCGGGACAGGGAGTGACGAGCAGTACTTC. Protein product: CASRYFGTGSDEQYF. The V call is TRBV2, the J call TRBJ2-7; 9 nucleotides match TRBD1. The germline V gene encodes CDR1 SNHLY and CDR2 FYNNEI. Trimming at V came to 6 bases and at J to 5 bases, leaving 11 bases not matched to a gene. The CDR3 is 15 residues long.

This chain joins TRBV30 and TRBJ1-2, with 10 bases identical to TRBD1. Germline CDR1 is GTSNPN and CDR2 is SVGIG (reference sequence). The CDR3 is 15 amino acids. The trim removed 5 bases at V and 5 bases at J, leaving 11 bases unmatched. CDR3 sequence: CAWDIMTGGSYGYTF. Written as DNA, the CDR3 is TGTGCCTGGGACATCATGACAGGGGGCAGTTATGGCTACACCTTC.

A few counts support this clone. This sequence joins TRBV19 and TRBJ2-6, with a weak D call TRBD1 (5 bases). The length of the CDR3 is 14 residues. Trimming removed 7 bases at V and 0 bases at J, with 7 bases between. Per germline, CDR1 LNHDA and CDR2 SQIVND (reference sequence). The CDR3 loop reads CASTGSSGANVLTF. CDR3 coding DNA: TGTGCCAGTACAGGGTCCTCTGGGGCCAACGTCCTGACTTTC.

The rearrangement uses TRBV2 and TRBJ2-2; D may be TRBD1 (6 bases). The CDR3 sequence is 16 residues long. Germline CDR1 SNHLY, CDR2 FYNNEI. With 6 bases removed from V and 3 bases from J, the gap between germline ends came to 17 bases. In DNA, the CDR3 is TGTGCCAGCAGCCCCGAGACAGGATGGGACACCGGGGAGCTGTTTTTT. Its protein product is CASSPETGWDTGELFF.

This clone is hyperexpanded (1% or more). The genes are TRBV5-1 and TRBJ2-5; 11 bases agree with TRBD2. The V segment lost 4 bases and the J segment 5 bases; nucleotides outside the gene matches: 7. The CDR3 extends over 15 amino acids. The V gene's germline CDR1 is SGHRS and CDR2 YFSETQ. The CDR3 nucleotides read TGCGCCAGCAGCCTTAGCGGGGGGGTCGTGGAGACCCAGTACTTC. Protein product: CASSLSGGVVETQYF.

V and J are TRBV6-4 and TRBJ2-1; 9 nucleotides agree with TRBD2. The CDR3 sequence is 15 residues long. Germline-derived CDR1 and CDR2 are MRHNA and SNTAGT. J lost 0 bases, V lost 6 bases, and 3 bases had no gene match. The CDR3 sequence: CASSVAGDSYNEQFF. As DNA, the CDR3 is TGTGCCAGCAGCGTAGCGGGGGACTCCTACAATGAGCAGTTCTTC.

CDR3 sequence: CASSPSGRAYEQYF. CDR3 nucleotide sequence: TGTGCCAGCAGCCCTTCCGGCAGGGCCTACGAGCAGTACTTC. The chain has TRBV7-3 and TRBJ2-7, with D perhaps TRBD1 (5 bases). V was clipped by 5 bases and J by 2 bases, with 13 bases between them. Germline CDR1 reads SGHTA; CDR2 reads FQGTGA. The CDR3 has 14 amino acids. The variable domain in full, with the rest retrieved from reference TRBV7-3 and TRBJ2-7, is GAGVSQTPSNKVTEKGKYVELRCDPISGHTALYWYRQSLGQGPEFLIYFQGTGAADDSGLPNDRFFAVRPEGSVSTLKIQRTERGDSAVYLCASSPSGRAYEQYFGPGTRLTVT.

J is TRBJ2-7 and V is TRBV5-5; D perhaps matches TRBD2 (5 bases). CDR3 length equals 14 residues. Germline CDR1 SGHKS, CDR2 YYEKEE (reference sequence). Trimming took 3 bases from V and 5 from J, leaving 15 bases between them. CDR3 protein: CASSSRAGGHEQYF. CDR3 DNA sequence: TGTGCCAGCAGCTCCCGTGCAGGAGGCCACGAGCAGTACTTC.

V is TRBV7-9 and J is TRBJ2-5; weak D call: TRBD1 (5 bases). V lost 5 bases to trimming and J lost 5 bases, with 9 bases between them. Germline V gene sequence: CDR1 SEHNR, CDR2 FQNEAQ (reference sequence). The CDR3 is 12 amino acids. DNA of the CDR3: TGTGCCAGCAGCGGCAGGGCGGAGACCCAGTACTTC. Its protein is CASSGRAETQYF. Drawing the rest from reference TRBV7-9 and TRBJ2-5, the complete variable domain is DTGVSQNPRHKITKRGQNVTFRCDPISEHNRLYWYRQTLGQGPEFLTYFQNEAQLEKSRLLSDRFSAERPKGSFSTLEIQRTEQGDSAMYLCASSGRAETQYFGPGTRLLVL.